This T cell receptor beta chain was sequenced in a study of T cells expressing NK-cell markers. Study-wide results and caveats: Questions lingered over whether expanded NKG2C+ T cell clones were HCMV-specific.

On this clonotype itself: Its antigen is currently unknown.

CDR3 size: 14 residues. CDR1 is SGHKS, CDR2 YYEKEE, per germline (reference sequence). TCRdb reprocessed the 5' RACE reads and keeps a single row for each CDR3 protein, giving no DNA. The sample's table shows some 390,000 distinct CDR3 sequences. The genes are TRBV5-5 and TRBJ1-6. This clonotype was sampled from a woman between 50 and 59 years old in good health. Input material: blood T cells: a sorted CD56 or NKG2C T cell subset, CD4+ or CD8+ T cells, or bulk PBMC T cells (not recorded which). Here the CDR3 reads CASSSTRTVSPLHF.